This T cell receptor (beta chain) emerged from a study of CD8 T cells in Susac syndrome. RNA in amounts of roughly 0.5 to 1 ug was reverse transcribed with random hexamers. Amplification of TCR beta CDR3 by immunoSEQ multiplex PCR spanned 54 Vbeta and 13 Jbeta. TCRdb re-called the immunoSEQ multiplex PCR reads through MiXCR, storing one row per CDR3 protein. There are approximately 110,000 distinct CDR3 sequences in the sample; over 90% occur only once, and more than 0.25% lies in the top ten. TCR beta sequencing covered blood CD8+ and CD4+ T cells. The CD8+ and CD4+ T cells were isolated magnetically using a negative isolation approach, whereas the TEMRA cells were enriched by FACS. The material sequenced was CD8+ T cells from PBMCs. The source of this sequence is a human donor with multiple sclerosis.

In nucleotides, the CDR3 is TGTGCCAGCACCCAGGGGGTGGGAAACACCATATATTTT. Encoded protein: CASTQGVGNTIYF. The chain links TRBV5-4 to TRBJ1-3; 7 bases are shared with TRBD1. Germline lookup yields CDR1 SGHNT and CDR2 YYREEE (reference sequence). The length of the CDR3 is 13 residues. With V trimmed by 6 bases and J by 4 bases, 4 bases remained unmatched.